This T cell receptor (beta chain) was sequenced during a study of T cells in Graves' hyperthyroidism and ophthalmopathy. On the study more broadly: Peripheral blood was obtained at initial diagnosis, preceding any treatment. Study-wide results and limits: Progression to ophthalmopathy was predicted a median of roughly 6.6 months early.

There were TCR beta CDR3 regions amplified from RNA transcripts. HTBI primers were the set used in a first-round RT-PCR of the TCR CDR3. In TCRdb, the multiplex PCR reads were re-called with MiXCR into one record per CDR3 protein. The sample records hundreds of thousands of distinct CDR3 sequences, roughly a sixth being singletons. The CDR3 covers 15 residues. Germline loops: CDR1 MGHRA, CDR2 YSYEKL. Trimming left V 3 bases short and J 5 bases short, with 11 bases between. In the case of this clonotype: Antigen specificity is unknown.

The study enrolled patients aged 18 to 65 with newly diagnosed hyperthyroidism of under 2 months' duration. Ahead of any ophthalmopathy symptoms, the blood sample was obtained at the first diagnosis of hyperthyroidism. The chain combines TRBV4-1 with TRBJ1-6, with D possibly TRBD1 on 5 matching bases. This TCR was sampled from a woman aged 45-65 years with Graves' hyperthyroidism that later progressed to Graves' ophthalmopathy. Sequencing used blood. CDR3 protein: CASSQHQGDNSPLHF. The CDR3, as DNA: TGCGCCAGCAGCCAGCATCAAGGGGATAATTCACCCCTCCACTTT.